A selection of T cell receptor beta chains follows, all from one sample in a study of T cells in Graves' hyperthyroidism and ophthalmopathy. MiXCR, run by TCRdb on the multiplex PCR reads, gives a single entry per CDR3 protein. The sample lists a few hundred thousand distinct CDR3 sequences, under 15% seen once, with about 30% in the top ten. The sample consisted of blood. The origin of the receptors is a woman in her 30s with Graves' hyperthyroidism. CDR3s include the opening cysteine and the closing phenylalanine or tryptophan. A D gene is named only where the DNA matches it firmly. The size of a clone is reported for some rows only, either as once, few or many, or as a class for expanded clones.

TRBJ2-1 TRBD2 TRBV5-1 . CASRAGTSGINEQFF TGCGCCAGCAGGGCCGGGACTAGCGGTATCAATGAGCAGTTCTTC
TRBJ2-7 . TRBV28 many CASSLFNYEQYF TGTGCCAGCAGCCTATTTAACTACGAGCAGTACTTC
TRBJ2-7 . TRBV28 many CASSPRTVSYEQYF TGTGCCAGCAGTCCGAGGACAGTATCCTACGAGCAGTACTTC
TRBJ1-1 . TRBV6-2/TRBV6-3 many CASSYGRQVNTEAFF TGTGCCAGCAGTTACGGGCGACAGGTGAACACTGAAGCTTTCTTT
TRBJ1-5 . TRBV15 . CATGNRTLYSNQPQHF TGTGCCACCGGGAACAGGACCTTGTATAGCAATCAGCCCCAGCATTTT
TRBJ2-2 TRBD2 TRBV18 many CASSPPGLANTGELFF TGTGCCAGCTCACCACCGGGACTAGCGAACACCGGGGAGCTGTTTTTT
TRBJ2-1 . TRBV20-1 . CSASPRGGVAYNEQFF TGCAGTGCTAGTCCGCGCGGAGGGGTGGCCTACAATGAGCAGTTCTTC
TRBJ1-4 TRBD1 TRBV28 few CASSQTGTLNEKLFF TGTGCCAGCAGCCAGACAGGGACCCTTAATGAAAAACTGTTTTTT
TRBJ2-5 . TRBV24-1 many CATGTLDSETQYF TGTGCCACCGGGACACTCGATTCAGAGACCCAGTACTTC
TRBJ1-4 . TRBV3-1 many CASSQEGRSGGEKLFF TGTGCCAGCAGCCAAGAAGGGCGATCTGGTGGGGAAAAACTGTTTTTT
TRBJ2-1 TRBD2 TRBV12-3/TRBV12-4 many CASSPGLKQFF TGTGCCAGCAGTCCGGGACTAAAGCAGTTCTTC
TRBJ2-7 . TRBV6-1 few CASSESGPLGGASYEQYF TGTGCCAGCAGTGAATCTGGTCCCCTGGGGGGTGCCTCCTACGAGCAGTACTTC
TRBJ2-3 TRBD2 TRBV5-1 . CASSLGAGLSTDTQYF TGCGCCAGCAGCTTGGGAGCGGGACTTAGCACAGATACGCAGTATTTT
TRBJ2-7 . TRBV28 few CASRGKFISYEQYF TGTGCCAGCAGGGGCAAGTTCATCTCCTACGAGCAGTACTTC
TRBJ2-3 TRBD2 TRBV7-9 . CASSQWGLPTDTQYF TGTGCCAGCAGCCAATGGGGACTACCCACAGATACGCAGTATTTT
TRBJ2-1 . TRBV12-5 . CASGRETYNEQFF TGTGCTAGTGGTAGAGAGACCTACAATGAGCAGTTCTTC
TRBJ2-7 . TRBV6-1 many CASSEGAPYEQYF TGTGCCAGCAGTGAAGGGGCCCCCTACGAGCAGTACTTC
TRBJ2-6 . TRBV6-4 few CASSNDSGANVLTF TGTGCCAGCAGTAATGATTCTGGGGCCAACGTCCTGACTTTC
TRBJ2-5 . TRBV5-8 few CASSVPKETQYF TGTGCCAGCAGCGTACCAAAAGAGACCCAGTACTTC
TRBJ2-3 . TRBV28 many CAGSSPGTDTQYF TGTGCCGGCAGTTCACCAGGGACAGATACGCAGTATTTT
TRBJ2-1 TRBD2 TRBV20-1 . CSAGTSGKRGNEQFF TGCAGTGCAGGGACTAGCGGAAAACGGGGCAATGAGCAGTTCTTC
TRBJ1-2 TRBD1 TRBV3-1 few CASSHFKGAFGYTF TGTGCCAGCAGCCATTTTAAGGGGGCGTTTGGCTACACCTTC
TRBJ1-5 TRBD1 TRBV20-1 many CSARRQGSNQPQHF TGCAGTGCTAGGAGACAGGGGAGCAATCAGCCCCAGCATTTT
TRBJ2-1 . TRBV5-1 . CASSPEGDYFTFF TGCGCCAGCAGCCCAGAGGGGGACTATTTTACGTTCTTC
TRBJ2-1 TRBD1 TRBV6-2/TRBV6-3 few CASRPDRVLYNEQFF TGTGCCAGCAGACCTGACAGGGTCCTCTACAATGAGCAGTTCTTC
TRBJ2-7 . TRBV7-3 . CASSSGPSSGPYEQYF TGTGCCAGCAGCTCGGGACCCAGTAGCGGACCCTACGAGCAGTACTTC
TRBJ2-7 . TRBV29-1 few CTLREGGPYEQYF TGCACCCTGCGCGAGGGGGGCCCCTACGAGCAGTACTTC
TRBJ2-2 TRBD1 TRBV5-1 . CASSFGQGQPGELFF TGCGCCAGCAGTTTCGGACAGGGACAGCCCGGGGAGCTGTTTTTT
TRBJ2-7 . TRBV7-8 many CASSFLTQGLAYEQYF TGTGCCAGCAGCTTTCTCACCCAGGGACTTGCCTACGAGCAGTACTTC
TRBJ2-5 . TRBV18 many CASSQGSSFQETQYF TGTGCCAGCTCTCAGGGGTCTTCATTTCAAGAGACCCAGTACTTC
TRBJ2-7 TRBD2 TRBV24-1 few CATSVGPSGAYEQYF TGTGCCACCAGTGTAGGGCCTAGCGGGGCCTACGAGCAGTACTTC
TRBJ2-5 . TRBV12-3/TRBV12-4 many CASSRDGGRETQYF TGTGCCAGCAGTCGGGACGGCGGCAGAGAGACCCAGTACTTC
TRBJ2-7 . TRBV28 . CASSGGFSIEQYF TGTGCCAGCAGTGGAGGATTCAGTATCGAGCAGTACTTC
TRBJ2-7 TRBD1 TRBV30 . CAWGWGQGRDEQYF TGTGCCTGGGGATGGGGACAGGGACGGGACGAGCAGTACTTC
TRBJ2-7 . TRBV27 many CASSLRRSAYEQYF TGTGCCAGCAGTTTAAGGCGGAGCGCCTACGAGCAGTACTTC
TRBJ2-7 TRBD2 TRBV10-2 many CASARETSYEQYF TGCGCCAGCGCCCGCGAGACTAGCTATGAGCAGTACTTC
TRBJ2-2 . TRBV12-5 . CASGLNPKDSFNTGELFF TGTGCTAGTGGTTTGAACCCCAAAGACAGTTTTAACACCGGGGAGCTGTTTTTT
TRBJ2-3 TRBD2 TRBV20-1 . CSASPGIAGGGDTQYF TGCAGTGCTAGCCCCGGGATAGCGGGAGGCGGAGATACACAGTATTTT
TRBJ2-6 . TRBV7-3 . CASRGGAGANVLTF TGTGCCAGCAGGGGGGGCGCTGGGGCCAACGTCCTGACTTTC
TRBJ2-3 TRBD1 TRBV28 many CASRGGTGWLTDTQYF TGTGCCAGCAGGGGGGGGACAGGGTGGTTAACAGATACGCAGTATTTT
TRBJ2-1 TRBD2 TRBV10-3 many CAIRGLAGGSDEQFF TGTGCCATCAGGGGACTAGCGGGAGGGTCAGATGAGCAGTTCTTC
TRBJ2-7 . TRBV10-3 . CAISGAGRSYEQYF TGTGCCATCAGTGGAGCAGGGCGCTCCTACGAGCAGTACTTC
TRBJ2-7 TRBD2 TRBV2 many CASSEAWGARGGREASYEQYF TGTGCCAGCAGTGAAGCTTGGGGGGCCCGCGGCGGGAGGGAGGCCTCCTACGAGCAGTACTTC
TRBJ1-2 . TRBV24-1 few CATSISRNYGYTF TGTGCCACCAGTATTTCGCGAAACTATGGCTACACCTTC
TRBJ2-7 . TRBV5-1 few CASPGADAYEQYF TGCGCCAGCCCCGGGGCGGACGCCTACGAGCAGTACTTC